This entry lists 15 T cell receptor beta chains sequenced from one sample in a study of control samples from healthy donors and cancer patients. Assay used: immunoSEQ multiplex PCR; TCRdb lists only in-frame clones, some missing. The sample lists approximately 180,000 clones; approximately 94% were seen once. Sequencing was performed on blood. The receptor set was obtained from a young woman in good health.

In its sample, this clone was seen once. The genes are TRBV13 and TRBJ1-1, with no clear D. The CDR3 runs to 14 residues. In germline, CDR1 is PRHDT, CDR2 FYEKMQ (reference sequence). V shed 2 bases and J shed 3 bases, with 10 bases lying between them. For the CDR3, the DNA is TGTGCCAGCAGCTTATCCGGAAGGTACACTGAAGCTTTCTTT. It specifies CASSLSGRYTEAFF.

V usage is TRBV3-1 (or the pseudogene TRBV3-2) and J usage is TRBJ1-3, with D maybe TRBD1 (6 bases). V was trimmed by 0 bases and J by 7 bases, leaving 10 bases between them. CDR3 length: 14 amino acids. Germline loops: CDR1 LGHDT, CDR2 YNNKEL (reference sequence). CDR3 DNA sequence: TGTGCCAGCAGCCAAGACCAGGGGCCTAACACCATATATTTT. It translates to CASSQDQGPNTIYF.

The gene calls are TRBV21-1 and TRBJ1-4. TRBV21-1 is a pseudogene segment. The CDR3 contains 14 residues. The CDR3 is CASVKGGLNEKLFF. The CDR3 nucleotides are TGTGCCAGCGTAAAGGGCGGACTTAATGAAAAACTGTTTTTT.

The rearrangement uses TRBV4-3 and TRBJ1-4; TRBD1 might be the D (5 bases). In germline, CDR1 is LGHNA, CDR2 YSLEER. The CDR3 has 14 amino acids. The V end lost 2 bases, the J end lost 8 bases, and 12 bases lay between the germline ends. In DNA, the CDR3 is TGCGCCAGCAGCCAACCCGGGACCACCGAAAAACTGTTTTTT. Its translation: CASSQPGTTEKLFF.

CDR3 sequence: CASSPPVENYGYTF. CDR3 coding DNA: TGTGCCAGCTCACCACCGGTAGAGAACTATGGCTACACCTTC. The chain combines TRBV18 with TRBJ1-2, with D hard to call. Germline V lookup: CDR1 KGHSH, CDR2 LQKENI. Trimming removed 0 bases at V and 2 bases at J, with 7 bases between. This CDR3 comprises 14 residues.

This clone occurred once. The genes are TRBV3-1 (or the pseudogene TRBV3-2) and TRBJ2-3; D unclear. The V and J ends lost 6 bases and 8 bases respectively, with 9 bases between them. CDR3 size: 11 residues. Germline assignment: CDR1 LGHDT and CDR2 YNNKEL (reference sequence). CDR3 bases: TGTGCCAGCAGGTCCGCCGGTACGCAGTATTTT. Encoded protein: CASRSAGTQYF.

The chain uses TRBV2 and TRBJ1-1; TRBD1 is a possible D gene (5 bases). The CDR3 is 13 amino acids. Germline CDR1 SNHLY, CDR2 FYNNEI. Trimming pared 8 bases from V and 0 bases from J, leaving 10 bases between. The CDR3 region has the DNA TGTGCCAGCGGCCGGGACTTGAACACTGAAGCTTTCTTT. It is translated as CASGRDLNTEAFF.

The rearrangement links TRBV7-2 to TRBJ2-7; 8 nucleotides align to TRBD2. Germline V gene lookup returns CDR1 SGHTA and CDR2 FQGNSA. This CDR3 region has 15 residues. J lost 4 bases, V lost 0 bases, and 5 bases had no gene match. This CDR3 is CASSLAGTSRYEQYF. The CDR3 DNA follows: TGTGCCAGCAGCTTAGCCGGGACTAGTCGGTACGAGCAGTACTTC.

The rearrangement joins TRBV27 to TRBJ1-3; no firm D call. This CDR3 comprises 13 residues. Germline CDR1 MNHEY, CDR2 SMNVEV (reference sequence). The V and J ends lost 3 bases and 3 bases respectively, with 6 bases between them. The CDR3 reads CASSFILGNTIYF. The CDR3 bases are TGTGCCAGCAGTTTTATTCTTGGAAACACCATATATTTT.

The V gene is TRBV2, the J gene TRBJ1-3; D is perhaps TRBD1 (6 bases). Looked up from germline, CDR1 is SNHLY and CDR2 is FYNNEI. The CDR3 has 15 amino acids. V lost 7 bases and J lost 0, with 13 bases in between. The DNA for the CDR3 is TGTGCCAGCACCCAGGGAGGGGGCTCTGGAAACACCATATATTTT. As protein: CASTQGGGSGNTIYF. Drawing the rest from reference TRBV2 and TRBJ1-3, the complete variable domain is EPEVTQTPSHQVTQMGQEVILRCVPISNHLYFYWYRQILGQKVEFLVSFYNNEISEKSEIFDDQFSVERPDGSNFTLKIRSTKLEDSAMYFCASTQGGGSGNTIYFGEGSWLTVV.

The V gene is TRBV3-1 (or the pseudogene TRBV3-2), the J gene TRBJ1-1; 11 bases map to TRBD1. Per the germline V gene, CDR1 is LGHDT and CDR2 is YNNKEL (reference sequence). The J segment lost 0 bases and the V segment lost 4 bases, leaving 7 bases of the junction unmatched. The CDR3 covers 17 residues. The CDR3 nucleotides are TGTGCCAGCAGCCCGTACTGGACAGGGGGCTTGAACACTGAAGCTTTCTTT. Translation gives CASSPYWTGGLNTEAFF.

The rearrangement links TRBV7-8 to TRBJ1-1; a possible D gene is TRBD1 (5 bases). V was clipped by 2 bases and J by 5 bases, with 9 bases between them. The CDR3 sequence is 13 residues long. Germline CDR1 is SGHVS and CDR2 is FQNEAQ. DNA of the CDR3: TGTGCCAGCAGCTTACAGGGATGGACTGAAGCTTTCTTT. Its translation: CASSLQGWTEAFF.

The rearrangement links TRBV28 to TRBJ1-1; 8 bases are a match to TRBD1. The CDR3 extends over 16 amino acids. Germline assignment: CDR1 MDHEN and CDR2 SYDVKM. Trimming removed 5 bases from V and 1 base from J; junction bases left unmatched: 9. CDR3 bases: TGTGCCAGCAGTCTGACCCAGGGGGCGACGAACACTGAAGCTTTCTTT. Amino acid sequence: CASSLTQGATNTEAFF.

The CDR3 is CASSQQGNTEAFF. The CDR3, as DNA: TGTGCCAGCAGCCAACAGGGGAATACTGAAGCTTTCTTT. The chain employs TRBV14 and TRBJ1-1; possibly TRBD1 for D (6 bases). The CDR3 consists of 13 residues. Germline V gives CDR1 SGHDN, CDR2 FVKESK. V was shortened by 2 bases and J by 5 bases, with 9 bases between the two germline ends.

The CDR3 DNA sequence: TGTGCCATCAGGGACAACAATCAGCCCCAGCATTTT. This encodes CAIRDNNQPQHF. This sequence joins TRBV10-3 and TRBJ1-5, with a possible D match to TRBD1 (5 bases). V lost 6 bases and J 3 bases, leaving 6 bases between the germline ends. CDR1 and CDR2 from the germline V gene are ENHRY and SYGVKD. There are 12 residues in the CDR3.